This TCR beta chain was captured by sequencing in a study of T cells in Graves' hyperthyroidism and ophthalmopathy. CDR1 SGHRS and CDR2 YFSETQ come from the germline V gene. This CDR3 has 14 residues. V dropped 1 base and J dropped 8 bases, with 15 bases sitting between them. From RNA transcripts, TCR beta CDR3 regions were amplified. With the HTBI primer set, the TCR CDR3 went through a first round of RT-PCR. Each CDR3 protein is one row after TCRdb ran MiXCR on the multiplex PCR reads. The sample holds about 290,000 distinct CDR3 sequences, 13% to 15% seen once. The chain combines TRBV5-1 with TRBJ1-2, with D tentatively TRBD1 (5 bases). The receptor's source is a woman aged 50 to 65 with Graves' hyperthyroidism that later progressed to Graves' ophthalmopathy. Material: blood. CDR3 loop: CASSLLGGTLGYTF. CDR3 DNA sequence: TGCGCCAGCAGCTTGCTTGGAGGGACCTTAGGCTACACCTTC. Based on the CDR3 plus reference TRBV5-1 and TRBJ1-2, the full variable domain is KAGVTQTPRYLIKTRGQQVTLSCSPISGHRSVSWYQQTPGQGLQFLFEYFSETQRNKGNFPGRFSGRQFSNSRSEMNVSTLELGDSALYLCASSLLGGTLGYTFGSGTRLTVV.